The clone carrying this T cell receptor (beta chain) has a handful of counts. Its cognate antigen is unknown. These data originate in a study of CD8+ T cells in alopecia areata. Broader study findings: Lesional tissue from the scalp (especially in alopecia totalis/universalis) showed higher clonality than normal scalp.

RNA was isolated and reverse transcribed to cDNA, the sequencing template. Profiling relied on immunoSEQ multiplex PCR, and the TCRdb table lists in-frame clones only, not all of them. The sample contains some 180,000 clones, around 50% of which appear only once. This CDR3 has 11 amino acids. Trimming removed 4 bases from V and 6 bases from J, with 7 bases in between. The V gene's germline CDR1 is MGHDK and CDR2 SYGVNS. Sequenced sample: CD8+ T cells sorted from blood. This clonotype originated in a human donor in good health. The chain couples TRBV25-1 to TRBJ2-7; D is ambiguous. CDR3 in amino acids: CASSALSEQYF. For the CDR3, the DNA is TGTGCCAGCAGTGCCCTGTCCGAGCAGTACTTC.